The clone carrying this T cell receptor (beta chain) has only one observation. This record comes from a study of blood T cell repertoires in COVID-19. About the study: Samples came from the United States, Italy and Spain, spanning acute and convalescent COVID-19. T cells, B-cell-depleted T cells, or PBMCs supplied cDNA or gDNA.

Authors' methods: Researchers report that nucleated cell counts were estimated from reference gene primer amplification. Clones were read by immunoSEQ multiplex PCR, and TCRdb kept only the in-frame ones, dropping some. From that table come the V and J calls and clone size; the DNA was used to work out D and trimming. The profile shows 70,000 to 75,000 clones, more than 75% of them singletons. Sequencing input: peripheral blood. The source of this sequence is a human donor in a cohort sampled during active COVID-19.

The CDR3 coding sequence is TGTGCCAGCAGGCTTAGCGGCACCCGTTACAATGAGCAGTTCTTC. Translation gives CASRLSGTRYNEQFF. The rearrangement joins TRBV11-2 to TRBJ2-1; tentatively, D is TRBD2 (6 bases). The CDR3 consists of 15 residues. Trimming took 6 bases from V and 4 from J, leaving 16 bases between them. The germline gives CDR1 SGHAT, CDR2 FQNNGV.